This entry lists 19 T cell receptor beta chains sequenced from one sample in a study of shared clonotypes between healthy human individuals. Method: immunoSEQ multiplex PCR; TCRdb's copy keeps in-frame clones and lacks some. The table records around 510,000 clones, about 96% of them present only once. Sequenced input: naive CD4+ T cells sorted from blood. The subset here: CD45RA+ positively selected. These TCRs come from a woman aged 25 to 39 in good health.

The chain couples TRBV18 to TRBJ2-7; TRBD2 agrees at 12 bases. The CDR3 runs to 18 residues. CDR1 is KGHSH, CDR2 LQKENI, per germline. The V and J ends lost 2 bases and 2 bases, in that order; junction bases with no gene match: 10. DNA for the CDR3: TGTGCCAGCTCACCAGAACAAGGACTAGCGGGACATCCCTACGAGCAGTACTTC. This gives the protein CASSPEQGLAGHPYEQYF.

This chain joins TRBV28 and TRBJ2-7; TRBD1 matches at 8 bases. After removal of 5 bases from V and 0 bases from J, the junction contained 12 bases not matched to a gene. CDR1 and CDR2 from the germline V gene are MDHEN and SYDVKM. The CDR3 runs 17 residues. The CDR3 spells CASSTFWAGGYSYEQYF. Here the CDR3 DNA reads TGTGCCAGCAGTACCTTTTGGGCAGGGGGCTACTCCTACGAGCAGTACTTC.

This clone was recorded only once. The V and J genes are TRBV28 and TRBJ2-7, with D possibly being TRBD2 (5 bases). The V gene's germline CDR1 is MDHEN and CDR2 SYDVKM. Between the trimmed V and J ends, which lost 2 bases and 3 bases, there was a span of 11 bases. The CDR3 runs to 14 residues. The chain's CDR3 is CASSLEGTIYEQYF. DNA for the CDR3: TGTGCCAGCAGTTTAGAGGGAACGATCTACGAGCAGTACTTC.

The chain recombines TRBV4-1 with TRBJ1-1; D unresolved. V was cut by 3 bases and J by 1 base, with 12 bases left in between. This CDR3 has 15 amino acids. Germline assignment: CDR1 MGHRA and CDR2 YSYEKL. CDR3 in DNA: TGCGCCAGCAGCCAGCCAGGCGCGGGGAACACTGAAGCTTTCTTT. It specifies CASSQPGAGNTEAFF.

The chain joins TRBV14 to TRBJ2-2; possible D gene TRBD2, 6 bases. The CDR3 has 16 residues. Trimming removed 2 bases at V and 2 bases at J, with 12 bases between. Germline CDR1 reads SGHDN; CDR2 reads FVKESK. In DNA form, the CDR3 reads TGTGCCAGCAGCCAACAAACTAGCTCCAACACCGGGGAGCTGTTTTTT. This codes for CASSQQTSSNTGELFF.

The chain recombines TRBV5-5 with TRBJ1-3; tentatively, D is TRBD1 (5 bases). Trimming stripped 2 bases from V and 3 bases from J, with 12 bases between. CDR1 and CDR2 from the germline V gene are SGHKS and YYEKEE (reference sequence). CDR3 length: 15 residues. As DNA, the CDR3 is TGTGCCAGCAGCTTCGTTGGGACGGATGGAAACACCATATATTTT. This sequence encodes CASSFVGTDGNTIYF. The variable domain in full, with the rest retrieved from reference TRBV5-5 and TRBJ1-3, is DAGVTQSPTHLIKTRGQQVTLRCSPISGHKSVSWYQQVLGQGPQFIFQYYEKEERGRGNFPDRFSARQFPNYSSELNVNALLLGDSALYLCASSFVGTDGNTIYFGEGSWLTVV.

The chain recombines TRBV2 with TRBJ2-2; 8 bases match TRBD2. The CDR3 is 15 residues long. Germline V gene data show CDR1 as SNHLY and CDR2 as FYNNEI. Trimming cost V 6 bases and J 1 base; bases outside gene matches: 4. The CDR3 DNA is TGTGCCAGCAGGACTAGCGCCCAGAACACCGGGGAGCTGTTTTTT. Residues: CASRTSAQNTGELFF.

This chain uses TRBV28 with TRBJ1-4; TRBD1 is a possible D gene (6 bases). Trimming shortened V by 6 bases and J by 8 bases, and 22 bases separated the two germline ends. CDR3 length: 16 residues. Germline V gives CDR1 MDHEN, CDR2 SYDVKM. The CDR3 coding sequence is TGTGCCAGCAGCCGTGGACGGCAAGGAGGGGGAGAAAAACTGTTTTTT. The encoded protein is CASSRGRQGGGEKLFF.

This chain connects TRBV7-7 to TRBJ1-3; 7 positions agree with TRBD1. The CDR3 length is 16 residues. V dropped 5 bases and J dropped 0; count of bases not matched to a gene: 7. Germline CDR1 is SSHAT and CDR2 is FNYEAQ (reference sequence). The DNA for the CDR3 is TGTGCCAGCAGCCCCGGACAGGAGGGCTCTGGAAACACCATATATTTT. Its translation: CASSPGQEGSGNTIYF. Based on the CDR3 plus reference TRBV7-7 and TRBJ1-3, the full variable domain is GAGVSQSPRYKVTKRGQDVTLRCDPISSHATLYWYQQALGQGPEFLTYFNYEAQPDKSGLPSDRFSAERPEGSISTLTIQRTEQRDSAMYRCASSPGQEGSGNTIYFGEGSWLTVV.

The chain links TRBV28 to TRBJ2-7; D ambiguous. CDR3 length: 14 amino acids. Trimming shortened V by 7 bases and J by 2 bases, and 15 bases separated the two germline ends. CDR1 and CDR2 from the germline V gene are MDHEN and SYDVKM. The CDR3 region is CASTSQQNPYEQYF. CDR3 sequence (DNA): TGTGCCAGCACCTCCCAGCAGAATCCCTACGAGCAGTACTTC. The whole variable domain, filled in from reference TRBV28 and TRBJ2-7, reads DVKVTQSSRYLVKRTGEKVFLECVQDMDHENMFWYRQDPGLGLRLIYFSYDVKMKEKGDIPEGYSVSREKKERFSLILESASTNQTSMYLCASTSQQNPYEQYFGPGTRLTVT.

The CDR3 reads CASSAFWEGGEKLFF. The DNA for the CDR3 is TGTGCCAGCAGTGCATTCTGGGAGGGCGGCGAAAAACTGTTTTTT. The chain links TRBV27 to TRBJ1-4; D gene ambiguous. The CDR3 is 15 amino acids. Germline assignment: CDR1 MNHEY and CDR2 SMNVEV (reference sequence). V was shortened by 5 bases and J by 8 bases, with 18 bases between the two germline ends.

This chain links TRBV5-1 with TRBJ1-2; the match to TRBD1 covers 8 bases. Germline CDR1 and CDR2: SGHRS and YFSETQ. V shed 4 bases, J shed 4 bases, and the junction held 15 bases outside the gene matches. The CDR3 spans 17 residues. The CDR3 nucleotides are TGCGCCAGCAGCCTGGGCTCTCAGGGGGCCGGGGGCTATGGCTACACCTTC. Encoded protein: CASSLGSQGAGGYGYTF.

In DNA, the CDR3 is TGCAGCGTTGCAGGGCCTGGGAACACTGAAGCTTTCTTT. It specifies CSVAGPGNTEAFF. The chain combines TRBV29-1 with TRBJ1-1; TRBD1 might be the D (5 bases). Trimming shortened V by 4 bases and J by 1 base, and 10 bases separated the two germline ends. The CDR3 spans 13 residues. Germline values: CDR1 SQVTM, CDR2 ANQGSEA.

The chain uses TRBV5-4 and TRBJ2-3; 7 positions match TRBD2. V lost 2 bases and J lost 4; bases outside the gene matches: 7. The CDR3 sequence is 15 residues long. From germline, CDR1 is SGHNT and CDR2 YYREEE (reference sequence). CDR3 sequence (DNA): TGTGCCAGCAGCTTCGAAGCGGGATGGGCAGATACGCAGTATTTT. Translation gives CASSFEAGWADTQYF.

This rearrangement joins TRBV10-2 to TRBJ2-7; 10 bases fit TRBD1. Germline CDR1 WSHSY, CDR2 SAAADI. The J segment lost 9 bases and the V segment lost 0 bases, leaving 5 bases of the junction unmatched. The CDR3 runs 14 residues. This chain's CDR3 is CASSESSTGGRQYF. CDR3 DNA: TGCGCCAGCAGTGAGTCTTCGACAGGGGGCAGGCAGTACTTC.

This chain connects TRBV19 to TRBJ2-7; the D is unclear. The CDR3 covers 11 residues. CDR1 and CDR2 (germline): LNHDA, SQIVND (reference sequence). Trimming took 4 bases from V and 3 from J, leaving 4 bases between them. CDR3 sequence (DNA): TGTGCCAGTAGTAGTGGCTACGAGCAGTACTTC. Amino acids: CASSSGYEQYF.

V is TRBV2 and J is TRBJ1-1; 11 nucleotides agree with TRBD1. Trimming cost V 7 bases and J 0 bases; bases outside gene matches: 4. Germline-derived CDR1 and CDR2 are SNHLY and FYNNEI. The CDR3 loop spans 15 amino acids. Here the CDR3 reads CASTGQGAMNTEAFF. CDR3 DNA sequence: TGTGCCAGCACCGGACAGGGGGCGATGAACACTGAAGCTTTCTTT.

The gene calls are TRBV6-1 and TRBJ2-7; 10 bases align to TRBD2. The CDR3 has 15 amino acids. Per the germline V gene, CDR1 is MNHNS and CDR2 is SASEGT. Trimming cost V 5 bases and J 6 bases; bases outside gene matches: 10. The CDR3 nucleotides are TGTGCCAGCAGTTCCTACCCGGGACTAGCGACCGAGCAGTACTTC. Translation gives CASSSYPGLATEQYF.

The sample holds one count of this clone. The chain is built from TRBV27 and TRBJ2-5; D perhaps matches TRBD1 (6 bases). This CDR3 region has 14 residues. Trimming stripped 0 bases from V and 2 bases from J, with 7 bases between. Germline values: CDR1 MNHEY, CDR2 SMNVEV (reference sequence). The chain's CDR3 is CASSLSDRQETQYF. In nucleotides, the CDR3 is TGTGCCAGCAGTTTATCCGACAGGCAAGAGACCCAGTACTTC.